Following are 14 T cell receptor beta chains from one sample sequenced in a study of PD-L1 blockade in urothelial cancer. Sequencing was performed with immunoSEQ multiplex PCR; in TCRdb, only in-frame clones are kept and a portion is missing. The sample contains 15,000 or so clones, approximately 87% of which appear only once. The sequenced sample was PBMCs, obtained around atezolizumab (anti-PD-L1) treatment. The receptors were sampled from a man between 65 and 85 years old with urothelial cancer.

The chain is built from TRBV25-1 and TRBJ2-5, with D uncertain. CDR1 is MGHDK, CDR2 SYGVNS, per germline. This CDR3 contains 13 residues. Trimming left V 3 bases short and J 5 bases short, with 10 bases between. This chain's CDR3 is CASSESTVETQYF. CDR3 bases: TGTGCCAGCAGTGAGAGTACCGTGGAGACCCAGTACTTC.

The genes are TRBV6-5 and TRBJ1-2, with D maybe TRBD1 (6 bases). Trimming shortened V by 5 bases and J by 8 bases, and 15 bases separated the two germline ends. This CDR3 is 13 amino acids long. CDR1 MNHEY and CDR2 SVGAGI come from the germline V gene. The CDR3 nucleotides are TGTGCCAGCAGTGACGGACAGTTCGGGGGCTACACCTTC. Translated: CASSDGQFGGYTF.

The V call is TRBV9, the J call TRBJ1-5; TRBD1 matches 11 bases. The CDR3 has 15 amino acids. With V trimmed by 4 bases and J by 5 bases, 5 bases remained unmatched. Germline V CDR1 and CDR2: SGDLS, YYNGEE. DNA of the CDR3: TGTGCCAGCAGCAAAGGGACAGGGGGATATCAGCCCCAGCATTTT. It is translated as CASSKGTGGYQPQHF.

The chain is built from TRBV5-6 and TRBJ2-7; TRBD2 matches 7 bases. Germline trimming cut 0 bases from V and 2 bases from J; bases unmatched to any gene: 5. CDR3 length: 15 amino acids. Per the germline V gene, CDR1 is SGHDT and CDR2 is YYEEEE. CDR3 DNA sequence: TGTGCCAGCAGCTTGGTATCCGGGGGGACCTACGAGCAGTACTTC. Its protein is CASSLVSGGTYEQYF.

The chain employs TRBV4-2 and TRBJ2-7; D not resolved. CDR1 is LGHNA and CDR2 is YNFKEQ in the germline V gene. This CDR3 region has 13 residues. Trimming removed 3 bases at V and 6 bases at J, with 12 bases between. Written as DNA, the CDR3 is TGTGCCAGCAGCCAGGAGCAGTCTGGCGAGCAGTACTTC. Its translation is CASSQEQSGEQYF.

This chain joins TRBV4-1 and TRBJ2-2; D gene unclear. The CDR3 extends over 14 amino acids. V was clipped by 5 bases and J by 6 bases, with 13 bases between them. CDR1 is MGHRA and CDR2 is YSYEKL in the germline V gene. The CDR3 DNA reads TGCGCCAGCAGCACGAAAGAGTATGCCGGGGAGCTGTTTTTT. It encodes CASSTKEYAGELFF.

The chain recombines TRBV19 with TRBJ2-5, with D unresolved. Germline assignment: CDR1 LNHDA and CDR2 SQIVND (reference sequence). The V and J ends lost 10 bases and 6 bases respectively, with 21 bases between them. The CDR3 runs to 14 residues. The CDR3 DNA follows: TGTGCCACTACTTCCTCTGGAGATACGAAGACCCAGTACTTC. This sequence encodes CATTSSGDTKTQYF.

The V call is TRBV7-8, the J call TRBJ2-7, with 9 bases matching TRBD1. With V trimmed by 5 bases and J by 6 bases, 11 bases remained unmatched. This CDR3 comprises 15 residues. The V gene's germline CDR1 is SGHVS and CDR2 FQNEAQ. The CDR3 reads CASSLGRTGVREQYF. CDR3 DNA sequence: TGTGCCAGCAGCCTAGGCCGGACAGGGGTCCGCGAGCAGTACTTC. The full variable domain, with the rest looked up from reference TRBV7-8 and TRBJ2-7, is GAGVSQSPRYKVAKRGQDVALRCDPISGHVSLFWYQQALGQGPEFLTYFQNEAQLDKSGLPSDRFFAERPEGSVSTLKIQRTQQEDSAVYLCASSLGRTGVREQYFGPGTRLTVT.

The V gene is TRBV5-1, the J gene TRBJ1-5; tentative D call: TRBD1 (6 bases). Trimming took 4 bases from V and 3 from J, leaving 14 bases between them. The V gene's germline CDR1 is SGHRS and CDR2 YFSETQ. The CDR3 length is 15 residues. CDR3 residues: CASSLGGENNQPQHF. The CDR3 region has the DNA TGCGCCAGCAGCCTAGGGGGGGAGAACAATCAGCCCCAGCATTTT.

The chain carries TRBV27 and TRBJ2-3, with D maybe TRBD2 (7 bases). Trimming removed 8 bases at V and 2 bases at J, with 14 bases between. Germline V gives CDR1 MNHEY, CDR2 SMNVEV (reference sequence). This CDR3 spans 14 amino acids. DNA for the CDR3: TGTGCCAGCTCCCGACGGGGGGCCACAGATACGCAGTATTTT. This encodes CASSRRGATDTQYF.

This sequence joins TRBV28 and TRBJ1-6; weak D call: TRBD1 (5 bases). Germline assignment: CDR1 MDHEN and CDR2 SYDVKM. The V end lost 3 bases, the J end lost 8 bases, and 14 bases lay between the germline ends. The CDR3 loop spans 15 amino acids. CDR3 coding DNA: TGTGCCAGCAGTTTCCCACAGGCTAGGGATTCACCCCTCCACTTT. Amino acids: CASSFPQARDSPLHF.

This chain uses TRBV5-1 with TRBJ2-1, with unresolved D. The CDR3 covers 16 residues. V was cut by 0 bases and J by 2 bases, with 12 bases left in between. The germline CDR1 and CDR2 sequences are SGHRS and YFSETQ. The CDR3 reads CASSLDAYSPYNEQFF. CDR3 nucleotides: TGCGCCAGCAGCTTGGACGCGTACAGTCCCTACAATGAGCAGTTCTTC.

This chain joins TRBV10-3 and TRBJ2-1, with 7 bases fitting TRBD1. The CDR3 is 13 residues long. CDR1 and CDR2 (germline): ENHRY, SYGVKD. Unmatched junction bases numbered 0, after V lost 4 bases and J lost 3 bases. CDR3 DNA sequence: TGTGCCATCAGTGGACAGGGCTACAATGAGCAGTTCTTC. It specifies CAISGQGYNEQFF.

The chain is built from TRBV2 and TRBJ2-5; TRBD2 matches 9 bases. Germline trimming cut 8 bases from V and 5 bases from J; bases unmatched to any gene: 9. The V gene's germline CDR1 is SNHLY and CDR2 FYNNEI. The CDR3 is 14 amino acids. This CDR3 is CASALRGGGETQYF. In DNA form, the CDR3 reads TGTGCCAGCGCCTTGCGGGGGGGCGGGGAGACCCAGTACTTC.